The 21 T cell receptor beta chains below all came from one sample that was sequenced in a study of blood T cell repertoires in COVID-19. Only in-frame clones appear in the TCRdb table, and some are missing; sequencing was by immunoSEQ multiplex PCR. The table records 220,000 or so clones, 75% to 90% of them present only once. Input material: PBMCs or T cells enriched from blood (not recorded which). The receptors originated from a woman under 30 in a cohort exposed to, infected with or recovered from COVID-19 (not recorded which).

This chain links TRBV10-3 with TRBJ2-1; 12 nucleotides line up with TRBD2. Germline V lookup: CDR1 ENHRY, CDR2 SYGVKD. This CDR3 has 14 amino acids. The junction had 4 bases not matched to a gene; V was cut back by 10 bases and J by 3 bases. Here the CDR3 DNA reads TGTGCCACCTTGACTAGCGGGGGCTACAATGAGCAGTTCTTC. Translation: CATLTSGGYNEQFF.

This clone was counted a single time. DNA of the CDR3: TGTGCCAGTAGTATAGGGCAAACGAACAGAGTCAATCAGCCCCAGCATTTT. This encodes CASSIGQTNRVNQPQHF. This chain connects TRBV19 to TRBJ1-5; no reliable D call. CDR1 is LNHDA, CDR2 SQIVND, per germline (reference sequence). The length of the CDR3 is 17 residues. The ends were cut back, 1 base at V and 3 bases at J, with 16 bases in the middle.

In DNA, the CDR3 is TGTGCCAGTAGTATCTGGACAGGGAACACTGAAGCTTTCTTT. Its translation is CASSIWTGNTEAFF. The chain combines TRBV19 with TRBJ1-1; 7 bases match TRBD1. V was pared by 3 bases and J by 1 base, with 2 bases of the junction left unmatched. The CDR3 runs 14 residues. Germline lookup yields CDR1 LNHDA and CDR2 SQIVND (reference sequence).

The chain combines TRBV5-1 with TRBJ1-6; D not resolved. Per the germline V gene, CDR1 is SGHRS and CDR2 is YFSETQ. This CDR3 is built from 16 residues. Trimming cost V 0 bases and J 9 bases, with 16 bases left between them. CDR3: CASSLVGGSEVSPLHF. DNA of the CDR3: TGCGCCAGCAGCTTGGTAGGAGGCTCGGAGGTTTCACCCCTCCACTTT.

This clone has only a few counts. The chain joins TRBV11-2 to TRBJ1-2; possible D gene TRBD1, 6 bases. V was clipped by 3 bases and J by 4 bases, with 9 bases between them. In germline, CDR1 is SGHAT, CDR2 FQNNGV. The CDR3 extends over 13 amino acids. In DNA, the CDR3 is TGTGCCAGCAGCTTGGTCAGGGGCTATGGCTACACCTTC. As protein: CASSLVRGYGYTF.

Regarding this clone: The same CDR3 also results from other DNA sequences found in this sample. The chain combines TRBV5-1 with TRBJ1-1; 9 positions agree with TRBD1. From germline, CDR1 is SGHRS and CDR2 YFSETQ. V trimming: 4 bases; J trimming: 1 base; junction bases outside the gene matches: 2. CDR3 length equals 14 residues. In DNA, the CDR3 is TGCGCCAGCAGCGAACAGGGGGCGAACACTGAAGCTTTCTTT. Amino acid sequence: CASSEQGANTEAFF.

This sequence joins TRBV7-9 and TRBJ1-1; possibly TRBD1 for D (6 bases). Trimming pared 5 bases from V and 5 bases from J, leaving 18 bases between. The CDR3 length is 15 residues. From germline, CDR1 is SEHNR and CDR2 FQNEAQ (reference sequence). For the CDR3, the DNA is TGTGCCAGCAGCCTAGGCACAGGGTGGGAAACTGAAGCTTTCTTT. Its protein product is CASSLGTGWETEAFF.

The CDR3 here is CASSTGSGETQYF. Here the CDR3 DNA reads TGTGCCAGCAGTACAGGGTCCGGGGAGACCCAGTACTTC. V is TRBV2 and J is TRBJ2-5; possibly TRBD1 for D (6 bases). The V end was cut by 5 bases, the J end by 5 bases, with 12 bases between. The germline V gene has CDR1 SNHLY and CDR2 FYNNEI. The CDR3 has 13 residues.

The chain has TRBV7-9 and TRBJ2-2; unclear D gene. The CDR3 contains 14 residues. Germline values: CDR1 SEHNR, CDR2 FQNEAQ (reference sequence). V dropped 5 bases and J dropped 2 bases, with 9 bases sitting between them. DNA of the CDR3: TGTGCCAGCAGCCCCTCCGGTAACACCGGGGAGCTGTTTTTT. This gives the protein CASSPSGNTGELFF.

The rearrangement joins TRBV9 to TRBJ2-5; 11 bases are shared with TRBD2. V lost 0 bases, J lost 2 bases, and 6 bases stayed unmatched. CDR1 is SGDLS and CDR2 is YYNGEE in the germline V gene. The CDR3 runs 17 residues. The CDR3 sequence is CASSVATGTSGQETQYF. The CDR3 nucleotides are TGTGCCAGCAGCGTAGCTACAGGGACTAGCGGTCAAGAGACCCAGTACTTC.

The chain joins TRBV6-1 to TRBJ1-2; possible D gene TRBD1, 6 bases. Trimming removed 2 bases at V and 5 bases at J, with 15 bases between. This CDR3 is 15 amino acids long. CDR1 and CDR2 from the germline V gene are MNHNS and SASEGT. The CDR3 nucleotides are TGTGCCAGCAGTGAATCGCGACAGGCGTTTTATGGCTACACCTTC. This sequence encodes CASSESRQAFYGYTF.

V and J are TRBV27 and TRBJ2-1, with 8 bases fitting TRBD2. Germline V gene sequence: CDR1 MNHEY, CDR2 SMNVEV (reference sequence). This CDR3 comprises 18 residues. Losses at the gene ends were 2 bases for V and 7 bases for J; bases not matched to a gene: 16. DNA for the CDR3: TGTGCCAGCAGTTTAATAGGGGCGGGAGGAGGCCTTGAAAATGAGCAGTTCTTC. Its protein is CASSLIGAGGGLENEQFF.

This chain uses TRBV18 with TRBJ2-2; 7 nucleotides align to TRBD1. The CDR3 is made up of 20 amino acids. CDR1 is KGHSH, CDR2 LQKENI, per germline. The ends lost 2 bases at V and 5 bases at J; junction bases unmatched: 20. DNA for the CDR3: TGTGCCAGCTCACCAATTGATACTTTACCACAGGGGTGGCGGACCGGGGAGCTGTTTTTT. It is translated as CASSPIDTLPQGWRTGELFF. Variable domain in full (rest from reference TRBV18 and TRBJ2-2): NAGVMQNPRHLVRRRGQEARLRCSPMKGHSHVYWYRQLPEEGLKFMVYLQKENIIDESGMPKERFSAEFPKEGPSILRIQQVVRGDSAAYFCASSPIDTLPQGWRTGELFFGEGSRLTVL.

This rearrangement joins TRBV29-1 to TRBJ2-3; TRBD1 matches 7 bases. V lost 6 bases and J lost 0; bases outside the gene matches: 6. The CDR3 covers 14 residues. Germline V lookup: CDR1 SQVTM, CDR2 ANQGSEA. CDR3 amino acids: CSVRQGDSTDTQYF. DNA of the CDR3: TGCAGCGTGCGACAGGGAGATAGCACAGATACGCAGTATTTT.

The chain links TRBV19 to TRBJ1-1; D may be TRBD1 (6 bases). CDR1 LNHDA and CDR2 SQIVND come from the germline V gene (reference sequence). V was shortened by 1 base and J by 1 base, with 13 bases between the two germline ends. CDR3 length equals 16 residues. For the CDR3, the DNA is TGTGCCAGTAGTATAGGGGGAGCGGGGGCGAACACTGAAGCTTTCTTT. This encodes CASSIGGAGANTEAFF.

The chain joins TRBV28 to TRBJ1-1; possibly TRBD1 for D (5 bases). Trimming shortened V by 2 bases and J by 5 bases, and 15 bases separated the two germline ends. CDR1 is MDHEN, CDR2 SYDVKM, per germline. There are 15 residues in the CDR3. Written as DNA, the CDR3 is TGTGCCAGCAGTTTAGGTCGGGGGTTTAGGACTGAAGCTTTCTTT. Translation gives CASSLGRGFRTEAFF.

The V call is TRBV14, the J call TRBJ2-1; D is possibly TRBD2 (6 bases). The germline V gene encodes CDR1 SGHDN and CDR2 FVKESK. Trimming removed 0 bases at V and 7 bases at J, with 19 bases between. The CDR3 totals 17 residues. CDR3 loop: CASSQDRGSGPLNEQFF. In nucleotides, the CDR3 is TGTGCCAGCAGCCAAGATCGGGGTAGCGGACCTTTGAATGAGCAGTTCTTC.

This chain connects TRBV2 to TRBJ1-3; no clear D gene. The V gene's germline CDR1 is SNHLY and CDR2 FYNNEI. V lost 6 bases to trimming and J lost 9 bases, with 12 bases between them. This CDR3 is built from 12 residues. CDR3 sequence reads: CASSLPLSTIYF. The CDR3, as DNA: TGTGCCAGCAGCCTCCCGTTGAGCACCATATATTTT. Using reference TRBV2 and TRBJ1-3 for the parts outside the CDR3, the full variable domain is EPEVTQTPSHQVTQMGQEVILRCVPISNHLYFYWYRQILGQKVEFLVSFYNNEISEKSEIFDDQFSVERPDGSNFTLKIRSTKLEDSAMYFCASSLPLSTIYFGEGSWLTVV.

The V call is TRBV19, the J call TRBJ1-3; 8 bases are a match to TRBD1. V lost 7 bases and J lost 5; bases outside the gene matches: 4. Germline CDR1 reads LNHDA; CDR2 reads SQIVND (reference sequence). The CDR3 loop spans 13 amino acids. The chain's CDR3 is CASTRQGRNTIYF. CDR3 nucleotide sequence: TGTGCCAGTACCAGACAGGGGAGAAACACCATATATTTT.

This sequence joins TRBV7-9 and TRBJ1-1; no definite D call. Germline assignment: CDR1 SEHNR and CDR2 FQNEAQ (reference sequence). V was pared by 5 bases and J by 5 bases, with 15 bases between. The CDR3 has 14 residues. The CDR3 sequence is CASSGFWGGTEAFF. CDR3 DNA sequence: TGTGCCAGCAGCGGATTTTGGGGAGGGACTGAAGCTTTCTTT.

The chain combines TRBV5-1 with TRBJ2-7; maybe TRBD1 (6 bases). Germline V gene sequence: CDR1 SGHRS, CDR2 YFSETQ. Trimming pared 4 bases from V and 3 bases from J, leaving 14 bases between. This CDR3 spans 14 amino acids. The CDR3 reads CASSDRDTFYEQYF. CDR3 DNA: TGCGCCAGCAGCGACCGGGACACCTTCTACGAGCAGTACTTC.